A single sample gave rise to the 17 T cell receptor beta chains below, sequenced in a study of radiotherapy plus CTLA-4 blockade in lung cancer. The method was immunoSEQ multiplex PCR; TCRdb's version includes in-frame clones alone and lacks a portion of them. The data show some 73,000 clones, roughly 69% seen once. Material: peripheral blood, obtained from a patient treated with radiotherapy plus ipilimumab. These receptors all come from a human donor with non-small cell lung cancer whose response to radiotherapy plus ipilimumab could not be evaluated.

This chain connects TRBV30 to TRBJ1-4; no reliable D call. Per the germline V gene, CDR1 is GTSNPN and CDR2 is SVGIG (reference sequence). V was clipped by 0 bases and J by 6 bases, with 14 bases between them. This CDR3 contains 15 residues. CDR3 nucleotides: TGTGCCTGGAGTGTATCACTAGGGTCGGATGAAAAACTGTTTTTT. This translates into CAWSVSLGSDEKLFF.

CDR3 amino acids: CASSASGQRQLVWAQYF. The CDR3 nucleotides are TGTGCCAGCAGTGCCTCGGGACAGCGACAACTGGTATGGGCCCAGTACTTC. V gene TRBV28 combines with J gene TRBJ2-5, with 7 nucleotides matching TRBD1. Germline V gives CDR1 MDHEN, CDR2 SYDVKM. V lost 5 bases, J lost 9 bases, and 21 bases stayed unmatched. The CDR3 has 17 amino acids.

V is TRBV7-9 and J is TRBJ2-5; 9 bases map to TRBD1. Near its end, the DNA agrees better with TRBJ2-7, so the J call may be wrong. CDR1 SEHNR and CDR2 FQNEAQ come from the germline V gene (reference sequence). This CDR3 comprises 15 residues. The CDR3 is CASSLPNRGLYEQYF. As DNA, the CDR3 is TGTGCCAGCAGCTTGCCAAACAGGGGGCTCTACGAGCAGTACTTC.

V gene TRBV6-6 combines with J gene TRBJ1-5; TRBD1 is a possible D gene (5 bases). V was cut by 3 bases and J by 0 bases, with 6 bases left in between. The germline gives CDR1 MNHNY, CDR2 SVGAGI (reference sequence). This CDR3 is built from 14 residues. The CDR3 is CASSYGASNQPQHF. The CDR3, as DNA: TGTGCCAGCAGTTATGGGGCTAGCAATCAGCCCCAGCATTTT.

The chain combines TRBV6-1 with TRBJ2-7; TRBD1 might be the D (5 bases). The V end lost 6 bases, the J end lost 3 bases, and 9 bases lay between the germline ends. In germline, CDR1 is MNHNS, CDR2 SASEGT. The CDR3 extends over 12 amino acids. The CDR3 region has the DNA TGTGCCAGCAGCCAAGGACACTACGAGCAGTACTTC. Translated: CASSQGHYEQYF.

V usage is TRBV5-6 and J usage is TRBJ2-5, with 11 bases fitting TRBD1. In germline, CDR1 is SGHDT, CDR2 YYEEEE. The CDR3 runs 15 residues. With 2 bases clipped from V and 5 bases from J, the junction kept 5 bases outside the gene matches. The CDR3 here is CASSFGTGGVETQYF. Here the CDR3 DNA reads TGTGCCAGCAGCTTTGGGACAGGGGGAGTGGAGACCCAGTACTTC.

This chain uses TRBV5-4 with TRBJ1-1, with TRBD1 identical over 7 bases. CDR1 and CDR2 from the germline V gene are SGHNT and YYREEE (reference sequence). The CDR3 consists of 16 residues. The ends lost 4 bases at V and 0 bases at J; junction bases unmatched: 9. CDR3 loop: CASSPMKDRLNTEAFF. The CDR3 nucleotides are TGTGCCAGCAGCCCTATGAAGGACAGGTTGAACACTGAAGCTTTCTTT.

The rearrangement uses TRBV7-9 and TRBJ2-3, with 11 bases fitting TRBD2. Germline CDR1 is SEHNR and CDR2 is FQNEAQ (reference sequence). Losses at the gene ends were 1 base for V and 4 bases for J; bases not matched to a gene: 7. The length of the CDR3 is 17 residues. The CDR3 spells CASSLVRLAGGADTQYF. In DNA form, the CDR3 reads TGTGCCAGCAGCTTAGTCCGGCTAGCGGGAGGTGCAGATACGCAGTATTTT.

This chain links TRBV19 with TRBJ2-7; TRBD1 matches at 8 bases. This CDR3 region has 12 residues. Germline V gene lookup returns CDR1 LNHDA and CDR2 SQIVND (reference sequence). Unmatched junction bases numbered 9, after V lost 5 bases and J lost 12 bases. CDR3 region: CASSHPGQELYF. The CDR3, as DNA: TGTGCCAGTAGTCATCCGGGACAGGAACTGTACTTC.

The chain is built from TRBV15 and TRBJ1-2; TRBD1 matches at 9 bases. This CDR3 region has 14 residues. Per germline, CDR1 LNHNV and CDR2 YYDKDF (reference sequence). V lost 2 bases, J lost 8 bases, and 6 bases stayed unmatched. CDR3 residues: CATSRPQGAPGYTF. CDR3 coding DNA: TGTGCCACCAGCAGACCACAGGGGGCGCCCGGCTACACCTTC.

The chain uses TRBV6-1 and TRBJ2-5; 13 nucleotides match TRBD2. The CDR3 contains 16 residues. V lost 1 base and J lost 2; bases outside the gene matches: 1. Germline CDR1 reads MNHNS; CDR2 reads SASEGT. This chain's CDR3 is CASSEGTSGGQETQYF. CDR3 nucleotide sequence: TGTGCCAGCAGTGAAGGGACTAGCGGGGGACAAGAGACCCAGTACTTC.

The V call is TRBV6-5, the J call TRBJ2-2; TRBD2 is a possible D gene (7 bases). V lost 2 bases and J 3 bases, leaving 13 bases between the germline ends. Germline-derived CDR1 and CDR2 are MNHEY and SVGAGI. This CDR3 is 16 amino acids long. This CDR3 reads CASSYMGGGDTGELFF. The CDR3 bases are TGTGCCAGCAGTTACATGGGCGGGGGCGACACCGGGGAGCTGTTTTTT.

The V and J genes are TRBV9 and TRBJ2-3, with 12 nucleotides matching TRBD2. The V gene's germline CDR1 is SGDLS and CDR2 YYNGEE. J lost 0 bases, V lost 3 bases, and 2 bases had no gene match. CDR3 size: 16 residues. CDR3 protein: CASSGGTSGSTDTQYF. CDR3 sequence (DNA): TGTGCCAGCAGCGGGGGGACTAGCGGGAGCACAGATACGCAGTATTTT.

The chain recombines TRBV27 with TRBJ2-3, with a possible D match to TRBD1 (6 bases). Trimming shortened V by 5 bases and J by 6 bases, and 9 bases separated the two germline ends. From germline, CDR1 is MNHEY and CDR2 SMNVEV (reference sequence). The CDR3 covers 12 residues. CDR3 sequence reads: CASSLQGDTQYF. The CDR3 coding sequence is TGTGCCAGCAGTCTCCAGGGGGATACGCAGTATTTT.

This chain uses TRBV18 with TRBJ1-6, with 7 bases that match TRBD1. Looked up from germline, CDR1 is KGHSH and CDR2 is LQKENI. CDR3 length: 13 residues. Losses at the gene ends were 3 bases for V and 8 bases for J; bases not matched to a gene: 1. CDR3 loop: CASSPTGDSPLHF. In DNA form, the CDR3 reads TGTGCCAGCTCACCTACAGGGGATTCACCCCTCCACTTT. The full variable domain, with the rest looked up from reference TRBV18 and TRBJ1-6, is NAGVMQNPRHLVRRRGQEARLRCSPMKGHSHVYWYRQLPEEGLKFMVYLQKENIIDESGMPKERFSAEFPKEGPSILRIQQVVRGDSAAYFCASSPTGDSPLHFGNGTRLTVT.

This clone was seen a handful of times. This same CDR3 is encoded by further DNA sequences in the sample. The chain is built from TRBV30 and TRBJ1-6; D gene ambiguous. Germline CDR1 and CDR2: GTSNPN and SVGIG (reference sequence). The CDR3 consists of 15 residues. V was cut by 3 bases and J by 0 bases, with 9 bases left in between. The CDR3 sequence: CAWSGLSSYNSPLHF. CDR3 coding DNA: TGTGCCTGGAGCGGACTTAGCTCCTATAATTCACCCCTCCACTTT.

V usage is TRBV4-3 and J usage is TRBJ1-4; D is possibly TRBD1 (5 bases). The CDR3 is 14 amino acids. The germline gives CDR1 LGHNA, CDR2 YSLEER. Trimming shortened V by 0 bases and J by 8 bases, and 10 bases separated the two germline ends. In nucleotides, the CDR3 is TGCGCCAGCAGCCAAGATTCAGGGAGGGAAAAACTGTTTTTT. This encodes CASSQDSGREKLFF.